This TCR beta chain was identified in a study of identical twins. This clonotype occurred a few times. Antigen specificity is unknown. Germline CDR1 MDHEN, CDR2 SYDVKM. The V gene end was trimmed by 5 bases and the J gene end by 4 bases; junction bases not matched to a gene: 9. The CDR3 covers 15 residues. Findings and caveats of the study: Abundant beta clonotypes from cord blood had fewer insertions, unlike memory repertoires, which showed none. Its conclusions, products of cross-sectional statistical analysis, did not come from following the same donors. Invariant cells of the MAIT and iNKT types might have partly distorted the zero-insertion analyses.

TCRdb itself ran the 5' RACE reads through MiXCR, one entry per CDR3 protein. The sample contains a few hundred thousand distinct CDR3 sequences, 9.5% of which appear only once. The same data also went into a second study, on yellow fever vaccine responses in identical twins.

This chain connects TRBV28 to TRBJ2-7; 9 positions agree with TRBD1. The receptor's source is a woman younger than 30 in good health. Source material: CD8+ T cells sorted from blood. The DNA for the CDR3 is TGTGCCAGCAGTCCCGTCACAGGGGGCAAGTACGAGCAGTACTTC. Its protein product is CASSPVTGGKYEQYF.